The 2 T cell receptor beta chains below all came from one sample that was sequenced in a study of T cells in tuberculosis. Produced via immunoSEQ multiplex PCR; TCRdb's table is partial and in-frame only. The sample contains nearly 60,000 clones, roughly 88% of which appear only once. Sorting used thawed, overnight-rested PBMC stained with anti-CD3, a viability dye and GMM-loaded CD1B tetramer. The CD1B tetramers carried C32 glucose monomycolate purified from Rhodococcus equi. Material for sequencing was CD1b-GMM tetramer-negative cells sorted from PBMCs. Receptors originate from an adult woman with latent tuberculosis.

This chain uses TRBV30 with TRBJ2-7, with unresolved D. This CDR3 comprises 12 residues. The V gene lost 1 base and the J gene lost 2 bases, with 6 bases spanning the gap. Germline V gives CDR1 GTSNPN, CDR2 SVGIG (reference sequence). Written as DNA, the CDR3 is TGTGCCTGGAGTGGCGGAACCTACGAGCAGTACTTC. This encodes CAWSGGTYEQYF.

The chain is built from TRBV10-3 and TRBJ2-7; 7 positions agree with TRBD1. V was pared by 5 bases and J by 4 bases, with 8 bases of the junction left unmatched. The CDR3 is 14 amino acids. CDR1 and CDR2 from the germline V gene are ENHRY and SYGVKD. CDR3 region: CAISMGQPGYEQYF. CDR3 DNA sequence: TGTGCCATCAGTATGGGACAGCCAGGATACGAGCAGTACTTC.